These 22 T cell receptor beta chains were sequenced from one sample in a study of blood T cell repertoires in COVID-19. TCRdb's copy holds only in-frame clones and misses some; the assay was immunoSEQ multiplex PCR. The sample yields roughly 400,000 clones, 88% seen once. Sequences were obtained from PBMCs or T cells enriched from blood (not recorded which). Receptor source: a woman in her thirties or forties with acute COVID-19.

The chain joins TRBV11-2 to TRBJ2-3, with D tentatively TRBD1 (5 bases). Germline CDR1 is SGHAT and CDR2 is FQNNGV. The CDR3 spans 18 residues. Trimming pared 5 bases from V and 0 bases from J, leaving 21 bases between. CDR3 loop: CASSILGLPRASTDTQYF. CDR3 bases: TGTGCCAGCAGCATACTCGGGCTTCCCAGGGCAAGCACAGATACGCAGTATTTT.

The rearrangement joins TRBV7-9 to TRBJ1-1; 9 bases fit TRBD1. CDR1 and CDR2 from the germline V gene are SEHNR and FQNEAQ (reference sequence). The CDR3 is 13 residues long. Trimming at V came to 5 bases and at J to 4 bases, leaving 2 bases not matched to a gene. CDR3 region: CASSQQGATEAFF. In DNA, the CDR3 is TGTGCCAGCAGCCAACAGGGGGCCACTGAAGCTTTCTTT.

The chain carries TRBV7-2 and TRBJ2-1, with 12 nucleotides matching TRBD2. CDR3 size: 17 residues. Germline V gene sequence: CDR1 SGHTA, CDR2 FQGNSA. V lost 1 base to trimming and J lost 6 bases; unmatched junction nucleotides: 7. The CDR3 here is CASSLESLAGGRNEQFF. CDR3 nucleotide sequence: TGTGCCAGCAGCTTAGAGTCTCTAGCGGGGGGGCGCAATGAGCAGTTCTTC.

This rearrangement joins TRBV5-1 to TRBJ2-1; 9 nucleotides align to TRBD2. Germline CDR1 and CDR2: SGHRS and YFSETQ. This CDR3 has 17 amino acids. J lost 9 bases, V lost 3 bases, and 16 bases had no gene match. In nucleotides, the CDR3 is TGCGCCAGCAGCTGGGTGGAGCGGGGGGCTTCCCTCGGTGAGCAGTTCTTC. Encoded protein: CASSWVERGASLGEQFF.

V gene TRBV4-1 combines with J gene TRBJ1-1; 11 bases match TRBD1. The ends lost 1 base at V and 4 bases at J; junction bases unmatched: 5. CDR3 length: 16 residues. The germline gives CDR1 MGHRA, CDR2 YSYEKL. Here the CDR3 reads CASSQGVGTGGTEAFF. In DNA form, the CDR3 reads TGCGCCAGCAGCCAAGGAGTAGGGACAGGGGGCACTGAAGCTTTCTTT.

The rearrangement joins TRBV7-9 to TRBJ2-7; 7 bases are a match to TRBD2. V trimming: 10 bases; J trimming: 6 bases; junction bases outside the gene matches: 6. From germline, CDR1 is SEHNR and CDR2 FQNEAQ (reference sequence). CDR3 length equals 11 residues. CDR3 coding DNA: TGTGCCACCAGGCGGGGGATCGAGCAGTACTTC. This gives the protein CATRRGIEQYF. The full variable domain, its missing parts supplied by reference TRBV7-9 and TRBJ2-7, is DTGVSQNPRHKITKRGQNVTFRCDPISEHNRLYWYRQTLGQGPEFLTYFQNEAQLEKSRLLSDRFSAERPKGSFSTLEIQRTEQGDSAMYLCATRRGIEQYFGPGTRLTVT.

This chain joins TRBV3-1 (or the pseudogene TRBV3-2) and TRBJ1-3; 7 bases fit TRBD1. Germline loops: CDR1 LGHDT, CDR2 YNNKEL (reference sequence). This CDR3 is 15 amino acids long. V shed 5 bases, J shed 1 base, and the junction held 5 bases outside the gene matches. CDR3 in amino acids: CASSTGTESGNTIYF. DNA of the CDR3: TGTGCCAGCAGCACAGGGACAGAGTCTGGAAACACCATATATTTT.

The rearrangement joins TRBV30 to TRBJ1-2; 8 bases align to TRBD1. Unmatched junction bases numbered 13, after V lost 2 bases and J lost 8 bases. The CDR3 loop spans 15 amino acids. Germline V CDR1 and CDR2: GTSNPN, SVGIG (reference sequence). In DNA form, the CDR3 reads TGTGCCTGGAGTACACTAACGAGGACAGGGAACGGCTACACCTTC. Protein product: CAWSTLTRTGNGYTF.

The V and J genes are TRBV2 and TRBJ1-2; 7 bases are shared with TRBD1. Per germline, CDR1 SNHLY and CDR2 FYNNEI. The V segment lost 3 bases and the J segment 7 bases; nucleotides outside the gene matches: 8. This CDR3 region has 14 residues. The CDR3: CASSDTYRGAGYTF. CDR3 bases: TGTGCCAGCAGTGATACATACAGGGGCGCTGGCTACACCTTC.

V usage is TRBV4-2 and J usage is TRBJ1-6, with D tentatively TRBD1 (6 bases). The CDR3 is 18 residues long. V lost 1 base and J 2 bases, leaving 15 bases between the germline ends. Germline values: CDR1 LGHNA, CDR2 YNFKEQ. For the CDR3, the DNA is TGTGCCAGCAGCCAAGTGGCAGGGGAGATGACCTATAATTCACCCCTCCACTTT. Its translation: CASSQVAGEMTYNSPLHF.

The rearrangement joins TRBV11-2 to TRBJ1-3, with no clear D. The CDR3 has 12 amino acids. Trimming shortened V by 5 bases and J by 4 bases, and 6 bases separated the two germline ends. Germline assignment: CDR1 SGHAT and CDR2 FQNNGV. The CDR3 protein is CASSGQGNTIYF. The CDR3, as DNA: TGTGCCAGCAGCGGCCAAGGAAACACCATATATTTT. The whole variable domain, remainder taken from reference TRBV11-2 and TRBJ1-3, is EAGVAQSPRYKIIEKRQSVAFWCNPISGHATLYWYQQILGQGPKLLIQFQNNGVVDDSQLPKDRFSAERLKGVDSTLKIQPAKLEDSAVYLCASSGQGNTIYFGEGSWLTVV.

The chain has TRBV3-1 (or the pseudogene TRBV3-2) and TRBJ2-4; a possible D gene is TRBD2 (5 bases). The CDR3 totals 15 residues. Germline-derived CDR1 and CDR2 are LGHDT and YNNKEL (reference sequence). The V end was cut by 0 bases, the J end by 7 bases, with 13 bases between. The CDR3 nucleotides read TGTGCCAGCAGCCAAGATATCGCAACGGGGAACATTCAGTACTTC. This sequence encodes CASSQDIATGNIQYF.

The chain combines TRBV2 with TRBJ1-2; maybe TRBD1 (6 bases). Germline lookup yields CDR1 SNHLY and CDR2 FYNNEI. The length of the CDR3 is 14 residues. V lost 7 bases, J lost 7 bases, and 19 bases lay in between. The CDR3 DNA reads TGTGCCAGCACTCTTTTGGGGGGGCTTAGTGGCTACACCTTC. Its protein product is CASTLLGGLSGYTF.

This clone was detected a few times. This chain joins TRBV30 and TRBJ2-3; the D gene is possibly TRBD1 (6 bases). V lost 1 base and J 1 base, leaving 9 bases between the germline ends. The CDR3 sequence is 14 residues long. The germline CDR1 and CDR2 sequences are GTSNPN and SVGIG (reference sequence). CDR3 DNA: TGTGCCTGGAGTGCACGACAGGGCACAGATACGCAGTATTTT. Translating it yields CAWSARQGTDTQYF. Full variable domain (rest looked up from reference TRBV30 and TRBJ2-3): SQTIHQWPATLVQPVGSPLSLECTVEGTSNPNLYWYRQAAGRGLQLLFYSVGIGQISSEVPQNLSASRPQDRQFILSSKKLLLSDSGFYLCAWSARQGTDTQYFGPGTRLTVL.

The chain has TRBV7-8 and TRBJ1-5; no clear D. Trimming cost V 4 bases and J 5 bases, with 9 bases left between them. CDR1 and CDR2 (germline): SGHVS, FQNEAQ. The CDR3 contains 13 residues. The CDR3 nucleotides read TGTGCCAGCAGCTCCCAAAATCATCAGCCCCAGCATTTT. As protein: CASSSQNHQPQHF.

This clone was seen once. The chain uses TRBV6-5 and TRBJ1-4, with 10 nucleotides matching TRBD1. Germline values: CDR1 MNHEY, CDR2 SVGAGI. The junction had 4 bases not matched to a gene; V was cut back by 4 bases and J by 8 bases. The CDR3 has 14 amino acids. The CDR3 sequence: CASSSGTGEEKLFF. The CDR3 DNA reads as TGTGCCAGCAGTTCCGGGACAGGGGAGGAAAAACTGTTTTTT.

This chain's CDR3 is CASSERTGDNSPLHF. The CDR3 nucleotides read TGCGCCAGCAGTGAAAGGACAGGGGATAATTCACCCCTCCACTTT. The gene calls are TRBV10-1 and TRBJ1-6; 9 nucleotides agree with TRBD1. Germline-derived CDR1 and CDR2 are WNHNN and SYGVQD (reference sequence). The CDR3 covers 15 residues. V shed 3 bases and J 5 bases; nucleotides not matched to a gene: 2.

The chain links TRBV30 to TRBJ1-1, with TRBD1 as a possible D gene (5 bases). The length of the CDR3 is 23 residues. Germline V gives CDR1 GTSNPN, CDR2 SVGIG (reference sequence). Trimming shortened V by 3 bases and J by 1 base, and 39 bases separated the two germline ends. CDR3 residues: CAWRESLGTRARVGIEWNTEAFF. CDR3 in DNA: TGTGCCTGGAGGGAATCCCTAGGGACTCGCGCTAGGGTGGGGATTGAATGGAACACTGAAGCTTTCTTT.

The chain recombines TRBV4-1 with TRBJ1-1, with D tentatively TRBD1 (6 bases). Trimming removed 4 bases at V and 0 bases at J, with 12 bases between. The CDR3 totals 15 residues. CDR1 and CDR2 (germline): MGHRA, YSYEKL. CDR3 sequence (DNA): TGCGCCAGCAGCCTCTTACAGGGCATGAACACTGAAGCTTTCTTT. It codes for CASSLLQGMNTEAFF.

A word on this clone: The same CDR3 is also encoded by other DNA sequences in this sample. This chain joins TRBV5-1 and TRBJ2-3, with TRBD2 as a possible D gene (6 bases). Trimming stripped 2 bases from V and 2 bases from J, with 12 bases between. The CDR3 is made up of 15 amino acids. CDR1 and CDR2 (germline): SGHRS, YFSETQ. CDR3 coding DNA: TGCGCCAGCAGCTTTGGCGGGGCCTCCACAGATACGCAGTATTTT. The encoded protein is CASSFGGASTDTQYF.

The rearrangement links TRBV18 to TRBJ2-2; D not resolved. Per the germline V gene, CDR1 is KGHSH and CDR2 is LQKENI. V gave up 3 bases and J gave up 6 bases, with 8 bases separating them. This CDR3 region has 13 residues. The CDR3 DNA reads as TGTGCCAGCTCACCGAGCCTTCCCGGGGAGCTGTTTTTT. The encoded protein is CASSPSLPGELFF.

The chain carries TRBV24-1 and TRBJ1-2; D gene unclear. Trimming took off 1 base at V and 8 bases at J, with 10 bases between the two ends. The CDR3 sequence is 13 residues long. Per germline, CDR1 KGHDR and CDR2 SFDVKD. CDR3 sequence reads: CATSDFLIAGYTF. The DNA of the CDR3 is TGTGCCACCAGTGATTTCTTAATTGCGGGCTACACCTTC.